A single sample is the source of the 5 T cell receptor beta chains below, sequenced in a study of beta chain features in type 1 diabetes (dated by TCRdb to 2017 to 2018). Library creation used the immunoSEQ multiplex PCR assay. The entire isolated RNA was reverse transcribed using the High Capacity cDNA Reverse Transcription Kit, and thus expressed TCRB transcripts were sequenced. Not all clones reach the TCRdb copy of this immuneACCESS table, which keeps in-frame sequences only. Checked studies attribute under half of the gap to unresolved V genes and leave the rest unexplained. Counted in this sample were 300,000 to 350,000 clones; roughly 8% of them appeared once. The ten largest clones capture 0.44% of the sample. Sequencing input: central memory CD4+ T cells from blood. These receptors were obtained from a woman between 18 and 29 years old in good health.

This clone was seen a handful of times. This sequence joins TRBV4-2 and TRBJ2-3; 10 positions match TRBD1. This CDR3 contains 14 residues. Germline values: CDR1 LGHNA, CDR2 YNFKEQ. The J segment lost 3 bases and the V segment lost 8 bases, leaving 5 bases of the junction unmatched. The CDR3 region is CASGDRGLTDTQYF. The DNA for the CDR3 is TGTGCCAGCGGGGACAGGGGTCTAACAGATACGCAGTATTTT.

In this sample, this clone turned up a few times. The chain joins TRBV6-6 to TRBJ2-7; 11 bases align to TRBD1. V lost 4 bases and J lost 3; bases outside the gene matches: 8. CDR1 and CDR2 from the germline V gene are MNHNY and SVGAGI (reference sequence). The CDR3 contains 16 residues. The CDR3 nucleotides read TGTGCCAGCAGTTCCGCCAGGACAGGGGGCAACTACGAGCAGTACTTC. The encoded protein is CASSSARTGGNYEQYF.

This clone was detected a few times. The J gene is TRBJ1-5, the V gene TRBV29-1; no definite D call. Trimming took off 3 bases at V and 0 bases at J, with 6 bases between the two ends. CDR3 length equals 13 residues. In germline, CDR1 is SQVTM, CDR2 ANQGSEA. CDR3 residues: CSVEEDSNQPQHF. DNA of the CDR3: TGCAGCGTTGAGGAGGATAGCAATCAGCCCCAGCATTTT.

The rearrangement uses TRBV28 and TRBJ2-7, with a weak D call TRBD1 (6 bases). V was clipped by 6 bases and J by 6 bases, with 15 bases between them. Germline lookup yields CDR1 MDHEN and CDR2 SYDVKM. The CDR3 has 13 amino acids. DNA for the CDR3: TGTGCCAGCAGGCAGGGGTCTCTGCGCGAGCAGTACTTC. Protein product: CASRQGSLREQYF.

DNA of the CDR3: TGTGCCAGCAGCCAAGACCAGGGGCGCACAGATACGCAGTATTTT. Residues: CASSQDQGRTDTQYF. This rearrangement joins TRBV4-2 to TRBJ2-3; maybe TRBD1 (6 bases). The CDR3 is 15 residues long. Trimming cost V 0 bases and J 1 base, with 8 bases left between them. Germline V CDR1 and CDR2: LGHNA, YNFKEQ.